These 27 T cell receptor beta chains originate from one sample sequenced in a study of T cells expressing NK-cell markers. TCRdb reprocessed the 5' RACE reads and stores each CDR3 protein as one record, lacking DNA. This listing includes around 470,000 distinct CDR3 sequences. The sample taken for sequencing was blood T cells: a sorted CD56 or NKG2C T cell subset, CD4+ or CD8+ T cells, or bulk PBMC T cells (not recorded which). Every receptor here comes from a woman between 50 and 59 years old in good health.

The chain carries TRBV7-9 and TRBJ2-4; the D call from TCRdb, TRBD1, cannot be confirmed without DNA. The CDR3 covers 16 residues. Germline V gene lookup returns CDR1 SEHNR and CDR2 FQNEAQ (reference sequence). The chain's CDR3 is CASSLREREGKNIQYF.

The chain has TRBV20-1 and TRBJ1-5. The CDR3 spans 15 residues. The V gene's germline CDR1 is DFQATT and CDR2 SNEGSKA (reference sequence). CDR3 region: CSARDPGDSNQPQHF.

The rearrangement links TRBV6-5 to TRBJ2-7; TCRdb's D call, TRBD2, is unchecked because there is no DNA. Germline V gene data show CDR1 as MNHEY and CDR2 as SVGAGI. The CDR3 has 14 amino acids. The CDR3 sequence is CASSPSGSGNEQYF.

The rearrangement joins TRBV24-1 to TRBJ2-2; absent DNA, TCRdb's TRBD1 call cannot be checked. This CDR3 has 17 residues. Germline CDR1 KGHDR, CDR2 SFDVKD. CDR3 loop: CATSDSTGGGSTGELFF.

J is TRBJ1-6 and V is TRBV14; TCRdb returns TRBD1, unconfirmable since there is no DNA. CDR3 length: 15 amino acids. CDR1 SGHDN and CDR2 FVKESK come from the germline V gene. The CDR3 protein is CASSQSTGGNSPLHF.

The chain joins TRBV20-1 to TRBJ2-7. CDR3 size: 14 residues. The germline gives CDR1 DFQATT, CDR2 SNEGSKA (reference sequence). The CDR3: CSAAPSGSPYEQYF.

The chain combines TRBV3-1 with TRBJ1-3. CDR1 and CDR2 (germline): LGHDT, YNNKEL (reference sequence). This CDR3 contains 16 residues. This chain's CDR3 is CASSQERRSSGNTIYF.

The chain combines TRBV6-2 or TRBV6-3 with TRBJ2-2; checking the TCRdb D call of TRBD2 is not possible without DNA. The CDR3 has 17 amino acids. CDR1 and CDR2 (germline): MNHEY, SVGEGT. This CDR3 is CASSLKPGLAGPGELFF.

V gene TRBV12-5 combines with J gene TRBJ2-2; TCRdb's D gene call, TRBD2, goes unchecked for lack of DNA. The CDR3 has 17 residues. Germline CDR1 and CDR2: LGHNT and FRNRAP. The CDR3 spells CASGLPRRESVTGELFF.

The chain links TRBV20-1 to TRBJ2-2. The V gene's germline CDR1 is DFQATT and CDR2 SNEGSKA (reference sequence). The length of the CDR3 is 14 residues. The CDR3 loop is CSASDRTNTGELFF.

This chain joins TRBV12-3 or TRBV12-4 and TRBJ2-1; TCRdb returns TRBD2, unconfirmable since there is no DNA. This CDR3 region has 16 residues. CDR3 residues: CASSSTLAAVGNEQFF.

The chain couples TRBV12-3 or TRBV12-4 to TRBJ2-1; the D call from TCRdb, TRBD1, cannot be confirmed without DNA. CDR3 size: 16 residues. CDR3 in amino acids: CASSFHSGTRGNEQFF.

The V and J genes are TRBV27 and TRBJ1-1. The germline gives CDR1 MNHEY, CDR2 SMNVEV (reference sequence). The CDR3 is 11 amino acids. The CDR3 protein is CASIRATEAFF.

V and J are TRBV5-5 and TRBJ2-1; there is no DNA to check the TCRdb D call of TRBD1. Per the germline V gene, CDR1 is SGHKS and CDR2 is YYEKEE (reference sequence). CDR3 size: 14 residues. CDR3 in amino acids: CASSWGQAENEQFF.

This chain links TRBV6-2 or TRBV6-3 with TRBJ2-7; the D call of TRBD2 rests on TCRdb alone, since no DNA is present to check it. The V gene's germline CDR1 is MNHEY and CDR2 SVGEGT. The CDR3 runs 14 residues. The CDR3 spells CASTLAGHKYEQYF.

The chain employs TRBV12-3 or TRBV12-4 and TRBJ2-1; TCRdb calls TRBD2, which cannot be checked without DNA. The CDR3 is made up of 14 amino acids. CDR3 protein: CASRGEGLGNEQFF.

The V call is TRBV12-3 or TRBV12-4, the J call TRBJ2-2. The CDR3 covers 11 residues. CDR3 loop: CASTRSGELFF.

The V call is TRBV5-1, the J call TRBJ1-1; TCRdb returns TRBD1, unconfirmable since there is no DNA. The CDR3 has 15 amino acids. Germline V gene data show CDR1 as SGHRS and CDR2 as YFSETQ. The CDR3 here is CASSLLGVPNTEAFF.

The chain uses TRBV27 and TRBJ2-7; TCRdb gives TRBD1 as the D gene, but with no DNA this cannot be confirmed. CDR1 is MNHEY and CDR2 is SMNVEV in the germline V gene (reference sequence). The CDR3 has 13 amino acids. The CDR3 loop is CASNRDGTYEQYF.

V is TRBV6-2 or TRBV6-3 and J is TRBJ2-4; the D call of TRBD1 rests on TCRdb alone, since no DNA is present to check it. This CDR3 spans 15 amino acids. Germline V gene lookup returns CDR1 MNHEY and CDR2 SVGEGT. The CDR3: CASRRDRIAKNIQYF.

The rearrangement links TRBV29-1 to TRBJ2-5; the D gene TCRdb calls, TRBD1, cannot be checked with no DNA. This CDR3 region has 14 residues. Germline lookup yields CDR1 SQVTM and CDR2 ANQGSEA. CDR3 region: CSVGHGLRLETQYF. Variable domain in full (rest from reference TRBV29-1 and TRBJ2-5): SAVISQKPSRDICQRGTSLTIQCQVDSQVTMMFWYRQQPGQSLTLIATANQGSEATYESGFVIDKFPISRPNLTFSTLTVSNMSPEDSSIYLCSVGHGLRLETQYFGPGTRLLVL.

The chain employs TRBV2 and TRBJ2-4; TCRdb reports TRBD2, a call that lacks DNA to check it against. The CDR3 totals 14 residues. CDR1 and CDR2 from the germline V gene are SNHLY and FYNNEI. CDR3 amino acids: CASRGLVSPNIQYF. The variable domain in full, with the rest retrieved from reference TRBV2 and TRBJ2-4, is EPEVTQTPSHQVTQMGQEVILRCVPISNHLYFYWYRQILGQKVEFLVSFYNNEISEKSEIFDDQFSVERPDGSNFTLKIRSTKLEDSAMYFCASRGLVSPNIQYFGAGTRLSVL.

The rearrangement links TRBV20-1 to TRBJ1-5; TCRdb's D call, TRBD1, is unchecked because there is no DNA. Germline V CDR1 and CDR2: DFQATT, SNEGSKA (reference sequence). This CDR3 comprises 15 residues. The CDR3 here is CSAPAGTGRGQPQHF.

The V and J genes are TRBV11-3 and TRBJ2-3. This CDR3 is 13 amino acids long. The germline CDR1 and CDR2 sequences are SGHNT and YENEEA. CDR3 sequence reads: CASSLRQTDTQYF.

The chain joins TRBV25-1 to TRBJ1-6; the D gene TCRdb calls, TRBD1, cannot be checked with no DNA. Germline lookup yields CDR1 MGHDK and CDR2 SYGVNS. The CDR3 loop spans 12 amino acids. The CDR3 here is CASRVGASPLHF.

The chain employs TRBV9 and TRBJ2-5; TCRdb proposes TRBD1, but this gene call is untestable without DNA. This CDR3 has 14 amino acids. Germline V lookup: CDR1 SGDLS, CDR2 YYNGEE. The CDR3 reads CASSPGTAERPQYF.

The gene calls are TRBV20-1 and TRBJ2-1; TCRdb lists TRBD2, though no DNA is available to test this call. Germline V gives CDR1 DFQATT, CDR2 SNEGSKA (reference sequence). The CDR3 contains 17 residues. CDR3 loop: CSARGRSGRYTYNEQFF.